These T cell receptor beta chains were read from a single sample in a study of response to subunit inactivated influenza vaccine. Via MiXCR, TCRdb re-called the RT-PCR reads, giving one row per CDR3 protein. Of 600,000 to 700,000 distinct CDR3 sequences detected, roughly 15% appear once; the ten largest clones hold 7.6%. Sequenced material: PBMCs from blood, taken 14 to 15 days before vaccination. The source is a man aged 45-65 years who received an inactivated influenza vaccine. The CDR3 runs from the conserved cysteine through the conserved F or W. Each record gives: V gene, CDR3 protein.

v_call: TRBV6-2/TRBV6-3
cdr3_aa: CASSYLATLGNEQFF

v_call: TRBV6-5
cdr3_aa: CASSWEGISGANVLTF

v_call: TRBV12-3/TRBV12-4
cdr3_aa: CASSLGGNRVEQFF

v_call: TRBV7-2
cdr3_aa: CASSRESISGRPKSSYNEQFF

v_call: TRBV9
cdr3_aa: CASSADTTNTQYF

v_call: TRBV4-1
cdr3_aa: CASSPRQGADGELFF

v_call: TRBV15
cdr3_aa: CATSPGIQGADTQYF

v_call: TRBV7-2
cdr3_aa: CASSDTSHSYEQYF

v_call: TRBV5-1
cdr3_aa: CASSLAAGGHQETQYF

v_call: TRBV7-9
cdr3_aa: CASRPAGADTQYF

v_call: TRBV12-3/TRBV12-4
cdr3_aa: CASSFQGRSWNEQFF

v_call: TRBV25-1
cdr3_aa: CASSESRVAYNEQFF

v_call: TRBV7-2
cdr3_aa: CASSLVRTRPYEQYF

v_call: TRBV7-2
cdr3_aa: CASSLNGIYNEQFF

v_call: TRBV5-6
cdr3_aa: CASSPFGGGLRYTGELFF

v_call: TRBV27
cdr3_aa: CASSLSSGWQPQHF

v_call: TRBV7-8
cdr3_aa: CASSLRGIKAFF

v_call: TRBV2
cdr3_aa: CASSEDRGRLYNEQFF

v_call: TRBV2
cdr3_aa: CASSDWDTETQYF

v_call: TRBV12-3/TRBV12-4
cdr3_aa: CASSLKYQETQYF

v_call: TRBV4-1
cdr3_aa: CASSQERHLTVEQYF

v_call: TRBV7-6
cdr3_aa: CASSPVAGGTGELFF

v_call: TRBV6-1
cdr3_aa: CARPNRDRILKNEAFF

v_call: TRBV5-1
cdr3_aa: CASSLSVGTEAFF

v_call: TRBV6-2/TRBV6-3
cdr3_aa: CASRSQGVSYNEQFF

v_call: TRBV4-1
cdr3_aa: CASSQAGAGAYRTDTQYF

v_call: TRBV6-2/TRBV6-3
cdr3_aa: CASRLDEYYEQFF

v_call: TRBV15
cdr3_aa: CATSRDPGDRYEQYF

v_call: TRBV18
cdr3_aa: CASSLRTGQDNSGANVLTF

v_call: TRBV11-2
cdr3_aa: CASSLPWTSGGLYNEQFF

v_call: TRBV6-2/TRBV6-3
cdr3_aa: CASSYHPSSEAFF